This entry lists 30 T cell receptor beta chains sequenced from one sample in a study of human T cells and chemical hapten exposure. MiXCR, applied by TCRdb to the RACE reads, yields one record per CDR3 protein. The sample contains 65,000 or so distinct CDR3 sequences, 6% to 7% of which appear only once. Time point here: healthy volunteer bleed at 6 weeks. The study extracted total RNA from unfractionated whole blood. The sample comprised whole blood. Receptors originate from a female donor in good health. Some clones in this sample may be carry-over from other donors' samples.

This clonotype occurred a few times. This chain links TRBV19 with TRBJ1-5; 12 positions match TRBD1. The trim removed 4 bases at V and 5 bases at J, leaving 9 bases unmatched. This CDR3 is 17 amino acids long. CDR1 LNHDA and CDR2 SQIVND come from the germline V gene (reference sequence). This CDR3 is CASSNRDRGQRYQPQHF. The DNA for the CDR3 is TGTGCCAGTAGTAACCGGGACAGGGGGCAGAGATATCAGCCCCAGCATTTT.

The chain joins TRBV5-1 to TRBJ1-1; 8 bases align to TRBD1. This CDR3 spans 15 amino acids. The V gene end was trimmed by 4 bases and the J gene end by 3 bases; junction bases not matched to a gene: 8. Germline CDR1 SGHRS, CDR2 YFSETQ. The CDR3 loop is CASSAPGGVDTEAFF. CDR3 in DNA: TGCGCCAGCAGCGCCCCAGGGGGCGTGGACACTGAAGCTTTCTTT.

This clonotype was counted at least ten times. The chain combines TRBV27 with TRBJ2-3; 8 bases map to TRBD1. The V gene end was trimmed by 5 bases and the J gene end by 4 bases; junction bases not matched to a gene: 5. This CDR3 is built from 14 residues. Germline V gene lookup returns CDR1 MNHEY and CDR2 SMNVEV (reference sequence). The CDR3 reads CASSIRGQADTQYF. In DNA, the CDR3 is TGTGCCAGCAGTATCAGGGGGCAGGCAGATACGCAGTATTTT.

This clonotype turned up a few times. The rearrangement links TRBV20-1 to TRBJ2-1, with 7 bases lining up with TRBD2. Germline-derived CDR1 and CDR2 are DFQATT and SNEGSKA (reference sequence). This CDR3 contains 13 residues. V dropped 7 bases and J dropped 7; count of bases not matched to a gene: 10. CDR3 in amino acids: CSVPRDYSNEQFF. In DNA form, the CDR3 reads TGCAGTGTCCCCCGGGACTACAGTAATGAGCAGTTCTTC.

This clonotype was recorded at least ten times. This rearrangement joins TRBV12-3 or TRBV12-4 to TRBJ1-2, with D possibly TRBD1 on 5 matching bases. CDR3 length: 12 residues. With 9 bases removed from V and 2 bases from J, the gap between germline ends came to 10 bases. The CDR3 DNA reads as TGTGCCAGTTCACAGGCGAACTATGGCTACACCTTC. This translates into CASSQANYGYTF.

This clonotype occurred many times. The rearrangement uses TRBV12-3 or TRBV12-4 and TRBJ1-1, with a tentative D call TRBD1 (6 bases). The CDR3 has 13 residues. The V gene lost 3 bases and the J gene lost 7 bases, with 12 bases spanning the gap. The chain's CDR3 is CASSLGSRGEAFF. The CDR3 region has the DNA TGTGCCAGCAGTTTGGGGTCCAGGGGTGAAGCTTTCTTT.

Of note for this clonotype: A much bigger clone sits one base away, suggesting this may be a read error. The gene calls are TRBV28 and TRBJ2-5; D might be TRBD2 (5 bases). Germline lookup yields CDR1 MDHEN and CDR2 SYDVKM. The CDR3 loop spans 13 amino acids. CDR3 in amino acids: CVSSSGGLETQYF. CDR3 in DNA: TGTGTCAGCAGTTCAGGCGGGTTGGAGACCCAGTACTTC.

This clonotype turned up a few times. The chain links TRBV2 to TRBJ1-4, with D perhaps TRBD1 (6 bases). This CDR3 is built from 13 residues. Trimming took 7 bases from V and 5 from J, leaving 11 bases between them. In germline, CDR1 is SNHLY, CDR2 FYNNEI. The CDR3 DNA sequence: TGTGCCAGCACACGGGACATGAATGAAAAACTGTTTTTT. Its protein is CASTRDMNEKLFF.

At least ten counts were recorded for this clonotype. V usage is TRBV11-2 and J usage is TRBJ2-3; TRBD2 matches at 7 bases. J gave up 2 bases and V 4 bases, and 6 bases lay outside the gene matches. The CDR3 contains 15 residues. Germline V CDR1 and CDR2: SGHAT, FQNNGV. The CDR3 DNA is TGTGCCAGCAGCTCGCCTAGCGGCCTCACAGATACGCAGTATTTT. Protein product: CASSSPSGLTDTQYF. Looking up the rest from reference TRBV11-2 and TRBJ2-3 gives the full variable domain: EAGVAQSPRYKIIEKRQSVAFWCNPISGHATLYWYQQILGQGPKLLIQFQNNGVVDDSQLPKDRFSAERLKGVDSTLKIQPAKLEDSAVYLCASSSPSGLTDTQYFGPGTRLTVL.

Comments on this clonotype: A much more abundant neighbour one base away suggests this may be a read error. The DNA of the CDR3 is TGTGCCAGCGGTGCAAGGGCTGAAGCTTTCTTT. Its translation: CASGARAEAFF. V and J are TRBV28 and TRBJ1-1; unclear D gene. V was shortened by 8 bases and J by 6 bases, with 10 bases between the two germline ends. Germline CDR1 reads MDHEN; CDR2 reads SYDVKM. This CDR3 region has 11 residues.

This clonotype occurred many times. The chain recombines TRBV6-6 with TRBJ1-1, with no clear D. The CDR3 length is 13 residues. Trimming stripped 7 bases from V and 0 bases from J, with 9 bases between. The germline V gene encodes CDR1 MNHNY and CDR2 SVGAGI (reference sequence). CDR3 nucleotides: TGTGCCAGCAAAGACGGCGTGAACACTGAAGCTTTCTTT. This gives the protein CASKDGVNTEAFF.

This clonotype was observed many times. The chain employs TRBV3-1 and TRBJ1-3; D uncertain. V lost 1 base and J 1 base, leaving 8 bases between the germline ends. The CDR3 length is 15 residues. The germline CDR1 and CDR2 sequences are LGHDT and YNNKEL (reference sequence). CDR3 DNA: TGTGCCAGCAGCCAAGTGGTTCGATCTGGAAACACCATATATTTT. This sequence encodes CASSQVVRSGNTIYF.

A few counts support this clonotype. CDR3 sequence: CASSPTRQENTEAFF. CDR3 DNA sequence: TGTGCCAGCAGCCCGACGCGACAGGAGAACACTGAAGCTTTCTTT. The V and J genes are TRBV6-2 or TRBV6-3 and TRBJ1-1; D may be TRBD1 (6 bases). CDR3 length: 15 residues. Germline CDR1 and CDR2: MNHEY and SVGEGT. V was clipped by 6 bases and J by 1 base, with 15 bases between them.

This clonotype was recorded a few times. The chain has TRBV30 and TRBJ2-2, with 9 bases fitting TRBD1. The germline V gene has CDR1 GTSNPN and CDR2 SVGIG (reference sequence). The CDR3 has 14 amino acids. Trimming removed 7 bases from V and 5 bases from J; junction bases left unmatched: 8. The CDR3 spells CALSGTGITGELFF. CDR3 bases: TGTGCCTTATCGGGGACAGGGATTACCGGGGAGCTGTTTTTT.

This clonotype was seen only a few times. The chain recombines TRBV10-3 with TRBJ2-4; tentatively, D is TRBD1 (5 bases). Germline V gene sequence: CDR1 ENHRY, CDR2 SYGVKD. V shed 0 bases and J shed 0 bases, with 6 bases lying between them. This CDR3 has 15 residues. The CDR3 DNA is TGTGCCATCAGTGAGTCGACAGTAGCCAAAAACATTCAGTACTTC. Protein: CAISESTVAKNIQYF.

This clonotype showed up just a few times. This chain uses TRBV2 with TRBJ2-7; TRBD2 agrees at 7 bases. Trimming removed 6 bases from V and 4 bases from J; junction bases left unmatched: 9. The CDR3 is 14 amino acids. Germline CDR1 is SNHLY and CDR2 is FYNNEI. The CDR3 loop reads CASRKASGPYEQYF. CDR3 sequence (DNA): TGTGCCAGCAGGAAAGCTAGCGGACCTTACGAGCAGTACTTC.

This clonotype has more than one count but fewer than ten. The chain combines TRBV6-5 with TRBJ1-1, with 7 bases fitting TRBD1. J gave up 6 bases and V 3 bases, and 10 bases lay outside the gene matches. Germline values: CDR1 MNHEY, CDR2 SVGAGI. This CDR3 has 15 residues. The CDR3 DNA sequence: TGTGCCAGCAGTTATAAGACAGGGAGGGTCTCTGAAGCTTTCTTT. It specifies CASSYKTGRVSEAFF.

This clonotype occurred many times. This CDR3 is CASGKRENTGELFF. The CDR3 nucleotides read TGTGCCAGCGGTAAACGGGAGAACACCGGGGAGCTGTTTTTT. The chain carries TRBV2 and TRBJ2-2; perhaps TRBD2 as D (5 bases). Deletions cut 8 bases from V and 1 base from J, with 11 bases between. CDR3 length equals 14 residues. CDR1 and CDR2 from the germline V gene are SNHLY and FYNNEI.

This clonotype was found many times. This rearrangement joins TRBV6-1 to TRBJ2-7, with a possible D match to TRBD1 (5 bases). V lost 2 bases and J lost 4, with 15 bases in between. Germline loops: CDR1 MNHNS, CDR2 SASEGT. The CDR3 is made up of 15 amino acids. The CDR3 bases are TGTGCCAGCAGTGAATACGAGCAGGGAACTTACGAGCAGTACTTC. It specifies CASSEYEQGTYEQYF.

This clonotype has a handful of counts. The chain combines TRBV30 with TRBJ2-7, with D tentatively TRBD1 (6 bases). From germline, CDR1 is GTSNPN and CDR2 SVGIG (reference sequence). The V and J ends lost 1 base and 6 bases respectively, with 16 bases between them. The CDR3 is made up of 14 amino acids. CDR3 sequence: CAWSEEQGRSEQYF. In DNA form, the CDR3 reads TGTGCCTGGAGTGAGGAGCAGGGGCGCTCCGAGCAGTACTTC.

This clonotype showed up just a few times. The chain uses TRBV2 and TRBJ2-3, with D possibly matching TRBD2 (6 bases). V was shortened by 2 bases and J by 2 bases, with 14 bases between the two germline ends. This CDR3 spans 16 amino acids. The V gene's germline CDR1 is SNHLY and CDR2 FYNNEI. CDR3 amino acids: CASSELLAVLTDTQYF. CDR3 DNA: TGTGCCAGCAGTGAATTACTAGCAGTTCTCACAGATACGCAGTATTTT.

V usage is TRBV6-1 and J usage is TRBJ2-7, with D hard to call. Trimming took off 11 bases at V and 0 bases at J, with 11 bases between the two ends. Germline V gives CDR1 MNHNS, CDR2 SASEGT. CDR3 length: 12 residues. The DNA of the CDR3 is TGTGCCCCGCGAAGGAGCTCCTACGAGCAGTACTTC. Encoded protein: CAPRRSSYEQYF.

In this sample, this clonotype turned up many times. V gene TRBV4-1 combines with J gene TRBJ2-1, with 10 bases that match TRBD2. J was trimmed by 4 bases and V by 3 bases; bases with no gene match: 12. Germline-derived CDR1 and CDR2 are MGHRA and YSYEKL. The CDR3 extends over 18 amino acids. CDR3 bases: TGCGCCAGCAGCCAGGTACAAGAGGGGACTAGCGCATACAATGAGCAGTTCTTC. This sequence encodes CASSQVQEGTSAYNEQFF.

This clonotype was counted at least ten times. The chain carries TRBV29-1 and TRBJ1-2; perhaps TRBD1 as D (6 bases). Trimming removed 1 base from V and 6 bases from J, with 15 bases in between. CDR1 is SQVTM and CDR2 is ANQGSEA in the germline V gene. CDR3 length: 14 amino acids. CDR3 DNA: TGCAGCGTTGAAGTAACCCAGGGGCCCCATGGCTACACCTTC. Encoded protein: CSVEVTQGPHGYTF. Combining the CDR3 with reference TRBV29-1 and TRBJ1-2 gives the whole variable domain SAVISQKPSRDICQRGTSLTIQCQVDSQVTMMFWYRQQPGQSLTLIATANQGSEATYESGFVIDKFPISRPNLTFSTLTVSNMSPEDSSIYLCSVEVTQGPHGYTFGSGTRLTVV.

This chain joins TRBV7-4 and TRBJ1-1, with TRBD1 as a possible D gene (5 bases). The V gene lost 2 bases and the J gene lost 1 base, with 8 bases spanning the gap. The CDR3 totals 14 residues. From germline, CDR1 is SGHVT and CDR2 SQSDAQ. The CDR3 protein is CASSLRQKNTEAFF. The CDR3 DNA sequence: TGTGCCAGCAGCTTAAGACAGAAGAACACTGAAGCTTTCTTT. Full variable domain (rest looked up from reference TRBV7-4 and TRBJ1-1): GAGVSQSPRYKVAKRGRDVALRCDSISGHVTLYWYRQTLGQGSEVLTYSQSDAQRDKSGRPSGRFSAERPERSVSTLKIQRTEQGDSAVYLCASSLRQKNTEAFFGQGTRLTVV.

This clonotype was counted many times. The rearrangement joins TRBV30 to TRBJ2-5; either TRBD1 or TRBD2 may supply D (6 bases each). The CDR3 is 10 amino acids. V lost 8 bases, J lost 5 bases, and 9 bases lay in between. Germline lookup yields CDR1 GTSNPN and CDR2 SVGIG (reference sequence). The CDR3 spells CAGGGETQYF. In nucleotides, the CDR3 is TGTGCCGGAGGGGGGGAGACCCAGTACTTC.

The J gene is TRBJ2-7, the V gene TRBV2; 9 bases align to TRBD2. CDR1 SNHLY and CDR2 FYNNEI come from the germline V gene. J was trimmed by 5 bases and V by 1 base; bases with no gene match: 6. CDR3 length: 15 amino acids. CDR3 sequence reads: CASSEGVAGANEQYF. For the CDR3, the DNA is TGTGCCAGCAGTGAAGGAGTAGCGGGAGCGAACGAGCAGTACTTC.

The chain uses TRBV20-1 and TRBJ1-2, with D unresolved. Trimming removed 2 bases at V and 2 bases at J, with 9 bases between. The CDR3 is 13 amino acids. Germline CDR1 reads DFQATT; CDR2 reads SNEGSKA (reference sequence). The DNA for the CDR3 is TGCAGTGCTAGAATGCCACCAAACTATGGCTACACCTTC. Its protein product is CSARMPPNYGYTF.

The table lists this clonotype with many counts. The CDR3 DNA is TGTGCCAGCAGCGTAGAGTCCCGCGGGAGTTTGGGTACGCAGTATTTT. Its translation is CASSVESRGSLGTQYF. V and J are TRBV9 and TRBJ2-3, with 7 bases aligning to TRBD2. Germline loops: CDR1 SGDLS, CDR2 YYNGEE. V was pared by 0 bases and J by 8 bases, with 12 bases of the junction left unmatched. This CDR3 region has 16 residues.

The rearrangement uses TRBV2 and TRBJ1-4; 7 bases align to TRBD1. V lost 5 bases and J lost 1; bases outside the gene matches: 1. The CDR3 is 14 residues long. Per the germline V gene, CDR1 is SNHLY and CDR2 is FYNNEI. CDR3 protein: CASSWDRTNEKLFF. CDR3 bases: TGTGCCAGCAGTTGGGACAGAACTAATGAAAAACTGTTTTTT.